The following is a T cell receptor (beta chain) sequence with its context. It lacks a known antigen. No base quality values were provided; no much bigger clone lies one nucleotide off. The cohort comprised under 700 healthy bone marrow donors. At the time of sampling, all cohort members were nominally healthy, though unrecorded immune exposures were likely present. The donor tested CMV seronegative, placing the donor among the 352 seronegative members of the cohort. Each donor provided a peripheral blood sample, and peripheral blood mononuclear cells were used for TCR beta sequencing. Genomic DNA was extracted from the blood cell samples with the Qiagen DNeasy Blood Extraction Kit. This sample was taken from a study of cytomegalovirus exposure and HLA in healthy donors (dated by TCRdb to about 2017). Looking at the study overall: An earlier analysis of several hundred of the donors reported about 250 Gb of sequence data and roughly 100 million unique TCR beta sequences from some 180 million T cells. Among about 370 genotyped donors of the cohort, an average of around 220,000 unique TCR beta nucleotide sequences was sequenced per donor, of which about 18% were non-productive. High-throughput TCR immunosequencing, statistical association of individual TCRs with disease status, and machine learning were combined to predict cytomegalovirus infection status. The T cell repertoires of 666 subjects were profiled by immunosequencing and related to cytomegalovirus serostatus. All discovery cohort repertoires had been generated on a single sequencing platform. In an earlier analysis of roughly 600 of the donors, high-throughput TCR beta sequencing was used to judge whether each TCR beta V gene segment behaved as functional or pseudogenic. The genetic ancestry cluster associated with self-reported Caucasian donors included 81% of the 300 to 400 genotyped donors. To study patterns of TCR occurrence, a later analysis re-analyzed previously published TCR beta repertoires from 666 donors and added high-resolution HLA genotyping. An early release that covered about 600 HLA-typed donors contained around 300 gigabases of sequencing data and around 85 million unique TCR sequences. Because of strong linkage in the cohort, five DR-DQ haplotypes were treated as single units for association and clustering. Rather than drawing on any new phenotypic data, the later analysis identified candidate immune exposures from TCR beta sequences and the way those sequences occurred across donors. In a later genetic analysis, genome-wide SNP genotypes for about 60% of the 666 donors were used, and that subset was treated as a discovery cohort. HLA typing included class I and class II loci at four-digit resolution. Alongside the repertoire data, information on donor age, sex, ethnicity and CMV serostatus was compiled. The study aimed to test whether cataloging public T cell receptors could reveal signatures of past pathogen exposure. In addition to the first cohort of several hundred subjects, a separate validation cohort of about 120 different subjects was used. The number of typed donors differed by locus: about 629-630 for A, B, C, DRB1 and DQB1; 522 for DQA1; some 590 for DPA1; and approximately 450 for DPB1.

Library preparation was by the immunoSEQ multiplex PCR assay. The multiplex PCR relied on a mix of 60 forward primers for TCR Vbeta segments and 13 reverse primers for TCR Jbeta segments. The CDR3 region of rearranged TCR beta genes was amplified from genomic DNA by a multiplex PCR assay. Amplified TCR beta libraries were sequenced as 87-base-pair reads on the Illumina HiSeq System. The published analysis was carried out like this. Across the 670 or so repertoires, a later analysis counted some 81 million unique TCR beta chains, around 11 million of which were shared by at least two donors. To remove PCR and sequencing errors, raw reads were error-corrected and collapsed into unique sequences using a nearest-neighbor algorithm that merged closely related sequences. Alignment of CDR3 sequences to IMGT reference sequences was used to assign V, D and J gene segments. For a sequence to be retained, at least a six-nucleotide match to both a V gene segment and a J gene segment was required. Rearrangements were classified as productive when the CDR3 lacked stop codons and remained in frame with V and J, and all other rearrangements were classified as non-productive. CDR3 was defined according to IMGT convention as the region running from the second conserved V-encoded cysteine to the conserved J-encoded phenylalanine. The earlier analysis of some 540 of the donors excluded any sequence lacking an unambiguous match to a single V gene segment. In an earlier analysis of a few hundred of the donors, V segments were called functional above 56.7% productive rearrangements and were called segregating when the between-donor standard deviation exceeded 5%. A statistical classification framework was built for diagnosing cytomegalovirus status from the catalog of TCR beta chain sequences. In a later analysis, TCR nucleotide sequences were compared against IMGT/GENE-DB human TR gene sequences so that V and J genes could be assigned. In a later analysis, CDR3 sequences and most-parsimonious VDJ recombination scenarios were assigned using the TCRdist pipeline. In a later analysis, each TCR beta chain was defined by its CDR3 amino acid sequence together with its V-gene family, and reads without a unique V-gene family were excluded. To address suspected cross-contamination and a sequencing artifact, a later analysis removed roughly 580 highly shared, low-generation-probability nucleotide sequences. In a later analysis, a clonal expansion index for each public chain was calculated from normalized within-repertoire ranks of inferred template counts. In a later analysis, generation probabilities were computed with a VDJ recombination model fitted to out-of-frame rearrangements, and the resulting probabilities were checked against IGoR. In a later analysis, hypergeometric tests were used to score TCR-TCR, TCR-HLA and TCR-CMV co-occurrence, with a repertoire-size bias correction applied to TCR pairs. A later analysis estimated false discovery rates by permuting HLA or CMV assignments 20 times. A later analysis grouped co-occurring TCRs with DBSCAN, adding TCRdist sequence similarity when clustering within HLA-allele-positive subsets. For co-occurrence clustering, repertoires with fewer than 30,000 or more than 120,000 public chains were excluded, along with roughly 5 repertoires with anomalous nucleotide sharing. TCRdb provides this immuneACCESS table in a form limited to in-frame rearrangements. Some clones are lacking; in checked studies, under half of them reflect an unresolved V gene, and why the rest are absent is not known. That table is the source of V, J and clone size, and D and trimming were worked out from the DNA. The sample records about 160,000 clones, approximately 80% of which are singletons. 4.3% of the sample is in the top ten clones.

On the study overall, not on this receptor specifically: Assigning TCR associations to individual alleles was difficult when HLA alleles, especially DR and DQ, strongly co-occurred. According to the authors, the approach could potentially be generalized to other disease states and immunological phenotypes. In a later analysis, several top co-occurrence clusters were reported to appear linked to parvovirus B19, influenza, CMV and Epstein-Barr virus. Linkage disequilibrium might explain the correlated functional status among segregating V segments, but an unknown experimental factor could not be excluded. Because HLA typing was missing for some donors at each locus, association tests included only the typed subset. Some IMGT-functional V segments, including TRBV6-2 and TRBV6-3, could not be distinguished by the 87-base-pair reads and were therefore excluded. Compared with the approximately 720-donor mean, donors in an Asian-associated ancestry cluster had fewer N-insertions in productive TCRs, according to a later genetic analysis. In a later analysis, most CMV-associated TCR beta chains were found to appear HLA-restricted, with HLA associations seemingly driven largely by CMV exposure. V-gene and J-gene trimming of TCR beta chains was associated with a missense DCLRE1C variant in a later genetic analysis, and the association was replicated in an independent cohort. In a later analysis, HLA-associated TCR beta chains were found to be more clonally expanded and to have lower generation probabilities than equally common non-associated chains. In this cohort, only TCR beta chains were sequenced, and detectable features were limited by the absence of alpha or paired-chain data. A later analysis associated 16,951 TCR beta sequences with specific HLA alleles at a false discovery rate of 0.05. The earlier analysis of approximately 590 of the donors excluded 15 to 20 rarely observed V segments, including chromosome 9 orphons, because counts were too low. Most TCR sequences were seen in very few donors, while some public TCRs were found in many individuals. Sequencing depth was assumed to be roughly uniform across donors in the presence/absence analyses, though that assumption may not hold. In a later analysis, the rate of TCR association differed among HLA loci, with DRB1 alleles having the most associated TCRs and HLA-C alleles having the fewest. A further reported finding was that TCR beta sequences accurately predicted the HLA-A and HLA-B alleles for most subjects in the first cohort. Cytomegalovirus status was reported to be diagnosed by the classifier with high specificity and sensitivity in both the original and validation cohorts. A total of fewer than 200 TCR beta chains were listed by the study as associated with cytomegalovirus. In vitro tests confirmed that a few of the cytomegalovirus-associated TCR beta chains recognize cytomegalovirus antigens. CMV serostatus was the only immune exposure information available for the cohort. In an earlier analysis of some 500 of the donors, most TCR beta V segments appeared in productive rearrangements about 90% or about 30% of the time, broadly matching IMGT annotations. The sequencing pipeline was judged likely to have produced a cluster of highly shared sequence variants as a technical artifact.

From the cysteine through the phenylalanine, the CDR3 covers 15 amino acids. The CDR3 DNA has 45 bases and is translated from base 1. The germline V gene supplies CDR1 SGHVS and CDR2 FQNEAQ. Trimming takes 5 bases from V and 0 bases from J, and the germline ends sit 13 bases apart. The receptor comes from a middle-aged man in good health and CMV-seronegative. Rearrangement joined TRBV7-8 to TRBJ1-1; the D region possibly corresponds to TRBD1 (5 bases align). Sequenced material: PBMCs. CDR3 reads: CASSPGLRMNTEAFF. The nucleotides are TGTGCCAGCAGCCCAGGGCTGAGGATGAACACTGAAGCTTTCTTT.